This T cell receptor beta chain was recorded in a study of vaccination and CD4 T cells after COVID-19. Whole-study context: Diagnosis preceded the drawing of post-COVID samples by a median 101 days (range 35 to 161).

Trimming cost V 2 bases and J 14 bases, with 10 bases left between them. Looked up from germline, CDR1 is SEHNR and CDR2 is FQNEAQ (reference sequence). The CDR3 consists of 12 residues. Using its own MiXCR run on the PCR reads, TCRdb lists one record per CDR3 protein. This table has approximately 19,000 distinct CDR3 sequences, about 62% appearing once. The source material was CD4+ T cells from blood, sampled after SARS-CoV-2 vaccination. V gene TRBV7-9 combines with J gene TRBJ1-6, with unresolved D. This TCR came from a human donor who had recovered from COVID-19. The CDR3 is CASSLRETTLHF. CDR3 DNA: TGTGCCAGCAGCTTAAGGGAGACCACCCTCCACTTT.